The rows below give T cell receptor beta chains drawn from one sample of a study of cytomegalovirus exposure and HLA in healthy donors. The assay was immunoSEQ multiplex PCR, and TCRdb's table has in-frame clones only and misses some. The table shows under 150,000 clones, with over 60% occurring only once. The specimen sequenced was PBMCs. These receptor sequences come from a man between 25 and 39 years old in good health and CMV-seronegative. The conserved cysteine and the conserved F or W are not part of the CDR3 here. The order of the fields is V gene, CDR3 length, J gene, clone size, CDR3 protein. Size values are once, few and many counts, or a class for expanded clones, and some rows have none.

V: TRBV4-1
length: 12
J: TRBJ2-3
size: -
CDR3: ASSRSGAQDTQY

V: TRBV19
length: 11
J: TRBJ1-4
size: few
CDR3: ASSIQGDEKLF

V: TRBV19
length: 12
J: TRBJ1-1
size: -
CDR3: ASSYPHKRTEAF

V: TRBV5-1
length: 11
J: TRBJ2-3
size: -
CDR3: ASSLVEGDTQY

V: TRBV9
length: 14
J: TRBJ2-3
size: -
CDR3: ASSPSISGWVRTQY

V: TRBV10-3
length: 14
J: TRBJ2-1
size: -
CDR3: AISVRDFLEDNEQF

V: TRBV29-1
length: 13
J: TRBJ1-2
size: -
CDR3: SVEARDGGYYGYT

V: TRBV2
length: 13
J: TRBJ1-4
size: few
CDR3: ASTPPQGTNEKLF

V: TRBV7-6
length: 10
J: TRBJ2-1
size: once
CDR3: ASSLARKEQF

V: TRBV6-1
length: 11
J: TRBJ2-3
size: -
CDR3: ASSEAARDYLY

V: TRBV21-1
length: 16
J: TRBJ1-3
size: -
CDR3: ASSKGGNSEPSGNTIY

V: TRBV4-1
length: 13
J: TRBJ2-1
size: -
CDR3: ASSQDWGQNNEQF

V: TRBV6-5
length: 13
J: TRBJ2-5
size: few
CDR3: ASSSPGQGQETQY

V: TRBV19
length: 13
J: TRBJ1-5
size: few
CDR3: ASRGGEAGNQPQH

V: TRBV10-3
length: 15
J: TRBJ2-1
size: -
CDR3: AINRGRLAGENNEQF

V: TRBV15
length: 14
J: TRBJ2-2
size: few
CDR3: ATSREGTSHTGELF

V: TRBV5-6
length: 11
J: TRBJ2-7
size: -
CDR3: ASSLGGSLEQY

V: TRBV5-4
length: 14
J: TRBJ2-7
size: few
CDR3: ASSLAVGQLTYEQY

V: TRBV7-2
length: 9
J: TRBJ2-7
size: once
CDR3: ASSPLYEQY

V: TRBV7-9
length: 14
J: TRBJ1-3
size: -
CDR3: ASSLSAELIGNTIY

V: TRBV6-1
length: 13
J: TRBJ2-1
size: -
CDR3: ASSAGTSVRGRQF

V: TRBV4-1
length: 14
J: TRBJ2-1
size: -
CDR3: ASSQEIGTSGNEQF

V: TRBV6-5
length: 12
J: TRBJ1-1
size: -
CDR3: ASSQTTGVLRAF

V: TRBV7-6
length: 11
J: TRBJ1-1
size: -
CDR3: ASSLARGQGAF

V: TRBV7-9
length: 12
J: TRBJ2-7
size: -
CDR3: ASSPPGQGYEQY

V: TRBV7-9
length: 14
J: TRBJ2-2
size: once
CDR3: ASSFIRTLNTGELF

V: TRBV28
length: 13
J: TRBJ2-3
size: many
CDR3: ASSLLSGSTDTQY

V: TRBV6-5
length: 12
J: TRBJ1-1
size: -
CDR3: ASSSPQGNTEAF

V: TRBV2
length: 16
J: TRBJ2-6
size: -
CDR3: ASSEWRAKTGGANVLT

V: TRBV6-1
length: 13
J: TRBJ1-2
size: few
CDR3: ASSEAGTGIYGYT

V: TRBV27
length: 10
J: TRBJ2-1
size: -
CDR3: ASSSQGRIQF

V: TRBV30
length: 10
J: TRBJ1-2
size: -
CDR3: AWSVDSYGYT

V: TRBV6-5
length: 12
J: TRBJ1-5
size: once
CDR3: ASSPGGGNQPQH

V: TRBV7-8
length: 15
J: TRBJ2-4
size: -
CDR3: ASSPEGGGLAKNIQY

V: TRBV7-9
length: 11
J: TRBJ1-5
size: -
CDR3: ASSLLYDQPQH

V: TRBV28
length: 13
J: TRBJ1-5
size: once
CDR3: ASSFGRGGNQPQH

V: TRBV30
length: 11
J: TRBJ1-5
size: -
CDR3: ALGRDSNQPQH

V: TRBV5-1
length: 12
J: TRBJ1-1
size: -
CDR3: ASQKGAHNTEAF

V: TRBV28
length: 10
J: TRBJ1-1
size: -
CDR3: ASSLLNTEAF

V: TRBV5-8
length: 11
J: TRBJ2-5
size: -
CDR3: ASSFQGMETQY

V: TRBV30
length: 12
J: TRBJ2-5
size: once
CDR3: AWSRLAGGETQY

V: TRBV9
length: 11
J: TRBJ1-3
size: -
CDR3: ASSVEQGHTIY

V: TRBV6-5
length: 13
J: TRBJ1-5
size: -
CDR3: ASSYGRQGNQPQH

V: TRBV21-1
length: 14
J: TRBJ1-1
size: -
CDR3: ASSLWRVQRYTEAF

V: TRBV6-1
length: 16
J: TRBJ2-3
size: -
CDR3: ASSEPVSGRAGKDTQY

V: TRBV11-3
length: 13
J: TRBJ2-1
size: -
CDR3: ASSLGAGGPEEQF

V: TRBV19
length: 9
J: TRBJ2-7
size: -
CDR3: ASRWGHEQY

V: TRBV18
length: 13
J: TRBJ1-4
size: -
CDR3: ASSPPSATNEKLF

V: TRBV7-9
length: 15
J: TRBJ2-1
size: -
CDR3: ASSLDWASGRGNEQF

V: TRBV4-1
length: 12
J: TRBJ1-3
size: -
CDR3: ASSQEQGANTIY

V: TRBV28
length: 11
J: TRBJ1-2
size: -
CDR3: ASSATGNYGYT

V: TRBV7-3
length: 11
J: TRBJ2-5
size: -
CDR3: ASSLQFRETQY

V: TRBV10-2
length: 11
J: TRBJ2-7
size: -
CDR3: ASRKQVSDEQY